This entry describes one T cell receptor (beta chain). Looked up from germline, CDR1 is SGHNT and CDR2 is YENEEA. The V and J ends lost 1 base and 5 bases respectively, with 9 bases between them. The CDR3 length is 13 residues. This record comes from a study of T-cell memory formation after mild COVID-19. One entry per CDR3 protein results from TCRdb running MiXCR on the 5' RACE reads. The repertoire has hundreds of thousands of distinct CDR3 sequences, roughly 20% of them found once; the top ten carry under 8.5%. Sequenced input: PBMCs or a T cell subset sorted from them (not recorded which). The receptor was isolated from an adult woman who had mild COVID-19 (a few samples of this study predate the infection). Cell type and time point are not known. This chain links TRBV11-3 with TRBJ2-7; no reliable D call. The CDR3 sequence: CASSLGSQDEQYF. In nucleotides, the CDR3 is TGTGCCAGCAGCTTAGGGAGCCAGGACGAGCAGTACTTC.